These 10 T cell receptor beta chains share one sample of origin, sequenced in a study of cytomegalovirus exposure and HLA in healthy donors. The PCR used 60 Vbeta and 13 Jbeta primers. Measured with immunoSEQ multiplex PCR; TCRdb has only the in-frame clones, and not every one. The sample lists about 170,000 clones, roughly 80% occurring once. Sequenced sample: PBMCs. These receptors came from a female donor in good health and CMV-seronegative.

The rearrangement links TRBV18 to TRBJ1-2; maybe TRBD1 (5 bases). Germline CDR1 and CDR2: KGHSH and LQKENI. V was trimmed by 5 bases and J by 0 bases, leaving 19 bases between them. The CDR3 contains 17 residues. This CDR3 reads CASSSVGQGLANYGYTF. CDR3 sequence (DNA): TGTGCCAGCTCATCTGTCGGGCAGGGACTAGCTAACTATGGCTACACCTTC.

The chain has TRBV5-5 and TRBJ2-7; weak D call: TRBD2 (5 bases). The CDR3 loop spans 14 amino acids. Trimming stripped 6 bases from V and 4 bases from J, with 17 bases between. Germline-derived CDR1 and CDR2 are SGHKS and YYEKEE (reference sequence). The DNA of the CDR3 is TGTGCCAGCATCTATGGCGGGTCAGCTTACGAGCAGTACTTC. It is translated as CASIYGGSAYEQYF.

The CDR3 DNA reads as TGTGCCAGCACCCGACTAGCGGGAACCCAAGAGACCCAGTACTTC. It encodes CASTRLAGTQETQYF. The rearrangement links TRBV6-5 to TRBJ2-5; 11 bases align to TRBD2. The germline V gene encodes CDR1 MNHEY and CDR2 SVGAGI. V was pared by 7 bases and J by 1 base, with 5 bases of the junction left unmatched. The CDR3 spans 15 residues.

V usage is TRBV5-1 and J usage is TRBJ2-6, with D unclear. Germline-derived CDR1 and CDR2 are SGHRS and YFSETQ. Trimming took 0 bases from V and 2 from J, leaving 6 bases between them. The CDR3 runs to 15 residues. CDR3 residues: CASSLGGAGANVLTF. The CDR3 bases are TGCGCCAGCAGCTTGGGCGGAGCTGGGGCCAACGTCCTGACTTTC.

The gene calls are TRBV13 and TRBJ2-5; 11 nucleotides match TRBD1. Trimming removed 2 bases from V and 6 bases from J; junction bases left unmatched: 5. The CDR3 is 15 residues long. Germline V gene lookup returns CDR1 PRHDT and CDR2 FYEKMQ (reference sequence). In DNA form, the CDR3 reads TGTGCCAGCAGCTTAAGGGGGGACAGGGGGAAGACCCAGTACTTC. As protein: CASSLRGDRGKTQYF.

This chain joins TRBV19 and TRBJ1-2; 8 bases match TRBD1. Germline lookup yields CDR1 LNHDA and CDR2 SQIVND (reference sequence). Trimming at V came to 6 bases and at J to 4 bases, leaving 7 bases not matched to a gene. CDR3 length: 14 residues. Here the CDR3 DNA reads TGTGCCAGTAGCGTATCAGGGGGCATCTATGGCTACACCTTC. Residues: CASSVSGGIYGYTF.

This clone was counted only a few times. The CDR3, as DNA: TGTGCCTGCTCGGGAGGGTCGGGAGAAAAACTGTTTTTT. As protein: CACSGGSGEKLFF. The chain is built from TRBV30 and TRBJ1-4; the D is unclear. Trimming pared 6 bases from V and 8 bases from J, leaving 16 bases between. CDR1 and CDR2 from the germline V gene are GTSNPN and SVGIG (reference sequence). This CDR3 spans 13 amino acids.

V usage is TRBV7-2 and J usage is TRBJ2-1, with D tentatively TRBD2 (5 bases). V dropped 3 bases and J dropped 4 bases, with 16 bases sitting between them. Germline values: CDR1 SGHTA, CDR2 FQGNSA. This CDR3 has 16 amino acids. CDR3 amino acids: CASSFITIAGYNEQFF. The CDR3 nucleotides read TGTGCCAGCAGCTTCATCACTATCGCGGGTTACAATGAGCAGTTCTTC.

J is TRBJ2-7 and V is TRBV6-5; D is uncertain. Germline V gene data show CDR1 as MNHEY and CDR2 as SVGAGI. V was cut by 8 bases and J by 3 bases, with 17 bases left in between. The CDR3 loop spans 14 amino acids. CDR3 amino acids: CASAAYGRLYEQYF. DNA of the CDR3: TGTGCCAGCGCCGCTTACGGCCGACTCTACGAGCAGTACTTC.

DNA for the CDR3: TGTGCCAGCAGTCAGAGGAGCGGGAGGCTCTACGAGCAGTACTTC. This codes for CASSQRSGRLYEQYF. The V gene is TRBV2, the J gene TRBJ2-7; 9 bases line up with TRBD2. Germline V gene sequence: CDR1 SNHLY, CDR2 FYNNEI. Unmatched junction bases numbered 8, after V lost 5 bases and J lost 3 bases. The CDR3 runs 15 residues.